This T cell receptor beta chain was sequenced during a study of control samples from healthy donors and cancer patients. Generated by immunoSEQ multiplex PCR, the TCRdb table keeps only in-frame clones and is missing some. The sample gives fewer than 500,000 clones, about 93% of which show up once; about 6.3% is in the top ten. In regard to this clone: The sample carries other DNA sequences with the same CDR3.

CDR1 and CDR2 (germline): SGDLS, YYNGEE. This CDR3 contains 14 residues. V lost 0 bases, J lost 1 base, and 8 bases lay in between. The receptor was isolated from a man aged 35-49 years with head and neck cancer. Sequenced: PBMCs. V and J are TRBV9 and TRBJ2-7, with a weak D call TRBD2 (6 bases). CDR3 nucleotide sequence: TGTGCCAGCAGCGTAGTGGCGGGATCCTACGAGCAGTACTTC. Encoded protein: CASSVVAGSYEQYF.